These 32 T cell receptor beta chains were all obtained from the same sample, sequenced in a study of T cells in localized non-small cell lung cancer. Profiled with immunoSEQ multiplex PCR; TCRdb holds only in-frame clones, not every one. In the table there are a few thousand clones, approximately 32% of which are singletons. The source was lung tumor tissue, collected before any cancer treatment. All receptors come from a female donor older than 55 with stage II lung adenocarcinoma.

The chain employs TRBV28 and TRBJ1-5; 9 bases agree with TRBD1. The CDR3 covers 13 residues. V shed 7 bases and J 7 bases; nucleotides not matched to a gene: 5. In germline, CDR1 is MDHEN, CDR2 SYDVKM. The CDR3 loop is CASKGDREQPQHF. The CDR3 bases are TGTGCCAGCAAGGGGGACAGGGAACAGCCCCAGCATTTT.

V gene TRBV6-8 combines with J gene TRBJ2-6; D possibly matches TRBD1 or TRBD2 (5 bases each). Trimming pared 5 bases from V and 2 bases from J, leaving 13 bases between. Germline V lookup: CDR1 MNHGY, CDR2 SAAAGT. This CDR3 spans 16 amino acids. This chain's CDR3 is CASSEVLGAGANVLTF. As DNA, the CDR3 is TGTGCCAGCAGTGAGGTTTTGGGGGCTGGGGCCAACGTCCTGACTTTC.

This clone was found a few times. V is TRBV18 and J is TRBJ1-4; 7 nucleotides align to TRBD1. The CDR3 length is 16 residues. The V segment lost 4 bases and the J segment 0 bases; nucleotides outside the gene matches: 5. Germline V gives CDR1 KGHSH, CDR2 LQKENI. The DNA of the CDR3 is TGTGCCAGCTCACGGGACAGTCGAGCAACTAATGAAAAACTGTTTTTT. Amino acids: CASSRDSRATNEKLFF.

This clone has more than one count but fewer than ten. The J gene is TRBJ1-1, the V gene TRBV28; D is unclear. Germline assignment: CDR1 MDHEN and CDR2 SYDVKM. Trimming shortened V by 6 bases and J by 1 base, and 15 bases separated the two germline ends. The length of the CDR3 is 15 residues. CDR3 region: CASSPSVGENTEAFF. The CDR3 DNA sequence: TGTGCCAGCAGCCCCTCCGTTGGAGAGAACACTGAAGCTTTCTTT.

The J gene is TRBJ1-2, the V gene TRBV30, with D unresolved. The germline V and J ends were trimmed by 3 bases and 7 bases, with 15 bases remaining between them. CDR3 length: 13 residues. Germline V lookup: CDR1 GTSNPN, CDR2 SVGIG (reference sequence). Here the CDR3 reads CAWSEVGIGGYTF. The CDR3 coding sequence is TGTGCCTGGAGCGAAGTAGGGATCGGTGGCTACACCTTC.

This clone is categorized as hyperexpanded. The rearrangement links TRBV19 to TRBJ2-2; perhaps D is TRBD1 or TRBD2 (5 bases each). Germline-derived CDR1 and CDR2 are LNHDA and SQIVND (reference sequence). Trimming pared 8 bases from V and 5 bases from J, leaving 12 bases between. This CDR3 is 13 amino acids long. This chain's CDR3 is CASGLGRTGELFF. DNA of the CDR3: TGTGCCAGTGGGCTGGGACGGACCGGGGAGCTGTTTTTT.

The CDR3 DNA sequence: TGTGCCAGCAGCGAGACAGGGGGTAGCGTTGACACCATATATTTT. Amino acid sequence: CASSETGGSVDTIYF. The rearrangement joins TRBV9 to TRBJ1-3, with 9 positions matching TRBD1. Germline CDR1 SGDLS, CDR2 YYNGEE. The CDR3 has 15 residues. V lost 3 bases to trimming and J lost 8 bases; unmatched junction nucleotides: 9.

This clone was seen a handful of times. The CDR3 region is CASSANRGGSESPLHF. DNA of the CDR3: TGTGCCAGCAGCGCCAACAGGGGGGGATCGGAGTCACCCCTCCACTTT. This sequence joins TRBV9 and TRBJ1-6; 8 nucleotides align to TRBD1. CDR3 length: 16 residues. Germline trimming cut 3 bases from V and 10 bases from J; bases unmatched to any gene: 12. Germline lookup yields CDR1 SGDLS and CDR2 YYNGEE.

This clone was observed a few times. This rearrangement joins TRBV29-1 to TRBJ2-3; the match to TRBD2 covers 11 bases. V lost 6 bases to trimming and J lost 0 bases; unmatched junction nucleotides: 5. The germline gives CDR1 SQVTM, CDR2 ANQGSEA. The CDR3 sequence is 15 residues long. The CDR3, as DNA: TGCAGCGTGGTCGGGACTAGCGGAAGCACAGATACGCAGTATTTT. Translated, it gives CSVVGTSGSTDTQYF.

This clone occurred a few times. CDR3 sequence reads: CAWSVSTVGGGLRETQYF. In DNA form, the CDR3 reads TGTGCCTGGAGTGTCTCGACTGTGGGAGGGGGTCTCCGAGAGACCCAGTACTTC. The genes are TRBV30 and TRBJ2-5; possible D gene TRBD2, 7 bases. Germline lookup yields CDR1 GTSNPN and CDR2 SVGIG (reference sequence). V was clipped by 0 bases and J by 4 bases, with 24 bases between them. This CDR3 region has 18 residues. The full variable domain, with the rest looked up from reference TRBV30 and TRBJ2-5, is SQTIHQWPATLVQPVGSPLSLECTVEGTSNPNLYWYRQAAGRGLQLLFYSVGIGQISSEVPQNLSASRPQDRQFILSSKKLLLSDSGFYLCAWSVSTVGGGLRETQYFGPGTRLLVL.

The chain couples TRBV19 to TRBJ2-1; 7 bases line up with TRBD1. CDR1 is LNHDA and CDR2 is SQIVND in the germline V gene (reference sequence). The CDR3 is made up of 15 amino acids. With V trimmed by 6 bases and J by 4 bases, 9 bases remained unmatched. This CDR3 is CASSHTGDTYNEQFF. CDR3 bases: TGTGCCAGTAGCCATACAGGGGATACTTACAATGAGCAGTTCTTC.

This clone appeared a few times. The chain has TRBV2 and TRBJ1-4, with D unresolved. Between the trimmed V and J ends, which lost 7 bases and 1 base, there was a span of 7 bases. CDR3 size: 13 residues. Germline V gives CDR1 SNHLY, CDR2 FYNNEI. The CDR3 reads CASNLETNEKLFF. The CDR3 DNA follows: TGTGCCAGCAATCTCGAAACTAATGAAAAACTGTTTTTT.

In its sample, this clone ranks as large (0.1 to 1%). CDR3 sequence: CASSLTAAGNQPQHF. The CDR3 nucleotides read TGTGCCAGCAGCCTGACGGCGGCGGGCAATCAGCCCCAGCATTTT. This chain connects TRBV11-3 to TRBJ1-5; D gene uncertain. In germline, CDR1 is SGHNT, CDR2 YENEEA. Between the trimmed V and J ends, which lost 5 bases and 2 bases, there was a span of 13 bases. The CDR3 length is 15 residues. Using reference TRBV11-3 and TRBJ1-5 for the parts outside the CDR3, the full variable domain is EAGVVQSPRYKIIEKKQPVAFWCNPISGHNTLYWYLQNLGQGPELLIRYENEEAVDDSQLPKDRFSAERLKGVDSTLKIQPAELGDSAVYLCASSLTAAGNQPQHFGDGTRLSIL.

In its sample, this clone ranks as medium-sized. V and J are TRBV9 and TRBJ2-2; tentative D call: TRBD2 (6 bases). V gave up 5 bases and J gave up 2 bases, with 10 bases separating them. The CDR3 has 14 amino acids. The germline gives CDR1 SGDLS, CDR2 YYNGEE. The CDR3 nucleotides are TGTGCCAGCAGGCGTAGCGGTAACACCGGGGAGCTGTTTTTT. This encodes CASRRSGNTGELFF.

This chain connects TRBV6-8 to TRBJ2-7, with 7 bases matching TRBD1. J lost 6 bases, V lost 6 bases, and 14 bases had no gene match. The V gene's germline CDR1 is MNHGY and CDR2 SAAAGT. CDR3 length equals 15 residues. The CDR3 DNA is TGTGCCAGCAGCCCCGACAGGGAATGGAAGACCGAGCAGTACTTC. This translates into CASSPDREWKTEQYF.

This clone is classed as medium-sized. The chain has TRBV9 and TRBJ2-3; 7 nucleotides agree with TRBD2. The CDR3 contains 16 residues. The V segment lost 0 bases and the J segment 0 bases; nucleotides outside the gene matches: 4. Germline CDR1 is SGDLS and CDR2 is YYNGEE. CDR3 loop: CASSVGLAVSTDTQYF. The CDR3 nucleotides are TGTGCCAGCAGCGTAGGTCTAGCGGTTAGCACAGATACGCAGTATTTT.

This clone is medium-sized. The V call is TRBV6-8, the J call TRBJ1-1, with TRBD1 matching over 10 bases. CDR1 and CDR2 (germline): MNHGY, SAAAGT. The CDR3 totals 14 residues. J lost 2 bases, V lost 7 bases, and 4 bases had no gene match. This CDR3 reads CASIRTGGNTEAFF. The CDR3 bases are TGTGCCAGCATTCGGACAGGGGGAAACACTGAAGCTTTCTTT.

CDR3 in amino acids: CASSPPRQGLPAGTQYF. CDR3 nucleotides: TGTGCCAGCAGCCCTCCAAGACAGGGACTCCCGGCGGGTACGCAGTATTTT. This chain joins TRBV6-8 and TRBJ2-3; a possible D gene is TRBD1 (7 bases). Germline V gene data show CDR1 as MNHGY and CDR2 as SAAAGT. With 6 bases removed from V and 8 bases from J, the gap between germline ends came to 27 bases. The CDR3 loop spans 17 amino acids.

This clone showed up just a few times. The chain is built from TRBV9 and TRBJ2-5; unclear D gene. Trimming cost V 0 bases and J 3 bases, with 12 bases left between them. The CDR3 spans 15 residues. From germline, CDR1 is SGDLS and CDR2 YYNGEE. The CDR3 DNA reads TGTGCCAGCAGCGTAGGTATGACACAAGAAGAGACCCAGTACTTC. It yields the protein CASSVGMTQEETQYF.

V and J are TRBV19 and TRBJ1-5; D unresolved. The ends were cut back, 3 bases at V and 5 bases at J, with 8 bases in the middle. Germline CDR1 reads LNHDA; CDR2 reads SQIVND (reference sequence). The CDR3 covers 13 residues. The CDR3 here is CASSISHYQPQHF. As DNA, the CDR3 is TGTGCCAGTAGTATTAGCCACTATCAGCCCCAGCATTTT.

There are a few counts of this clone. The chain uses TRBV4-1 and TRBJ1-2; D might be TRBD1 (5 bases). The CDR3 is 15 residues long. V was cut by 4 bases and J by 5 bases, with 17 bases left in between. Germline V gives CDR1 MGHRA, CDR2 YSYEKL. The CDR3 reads CASSPMEGSWYGYTF. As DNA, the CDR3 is TGCGCCAGCAGCCCAATGGAGGGGAGTTGGTATGGCTACACCTTC.

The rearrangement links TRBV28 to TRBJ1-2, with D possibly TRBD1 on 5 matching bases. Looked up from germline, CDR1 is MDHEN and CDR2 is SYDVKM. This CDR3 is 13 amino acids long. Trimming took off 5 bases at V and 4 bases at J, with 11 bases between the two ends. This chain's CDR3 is CASSRQGSYGYTF. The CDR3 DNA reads TGTGCCAGCAGTAGGCAGGGCAGCTATGGCTACACCTTC.

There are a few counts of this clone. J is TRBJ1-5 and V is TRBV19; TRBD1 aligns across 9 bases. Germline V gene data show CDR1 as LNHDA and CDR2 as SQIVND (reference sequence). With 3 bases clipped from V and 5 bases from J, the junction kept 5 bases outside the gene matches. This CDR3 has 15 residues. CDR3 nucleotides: TGTGCCAGTAGTATCCCGGGACAGGGATATCAGCCCCAGCATTTT. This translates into CASSIPGQGYQPQHF.

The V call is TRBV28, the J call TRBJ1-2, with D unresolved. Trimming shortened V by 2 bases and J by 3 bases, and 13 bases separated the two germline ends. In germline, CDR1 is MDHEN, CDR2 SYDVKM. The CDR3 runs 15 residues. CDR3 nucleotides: TGTGCCAGCAGTTTAATGGGTAGGGTACACTATGGCTACACCTTC. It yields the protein CASSLMGRVHYGYTF.

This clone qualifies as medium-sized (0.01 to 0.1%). CDR3 protein: CASSWESGNSPLHF. The CDR3, as DNA: TGTGCCAGCAGCTGGGAGAGTGGGAATTCACCCCTCCACTTT. The rearrangement uses TRBV6-8 and TRBJ1-6; D unclear. The CDR3 covers 14 residues. V was cut by 6 bases and J by 7 bases, with 13 bases left in between. Germline V CDR1 and CDR2: MNHGY, SAAAGT.

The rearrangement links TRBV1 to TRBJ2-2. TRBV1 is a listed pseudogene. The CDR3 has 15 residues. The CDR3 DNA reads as TGCGCCAGCAGCCAAGAGAAAGGAAACACCGGGGAGCTGTTTTTT. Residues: CASSQEKGNTGELFF.

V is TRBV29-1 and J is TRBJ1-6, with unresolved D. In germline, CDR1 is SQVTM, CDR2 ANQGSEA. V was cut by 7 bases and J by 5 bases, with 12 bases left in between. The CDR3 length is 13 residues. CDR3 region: CSAADKDNSPLHF. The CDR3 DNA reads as TGCAGCGCCGCCGACAAAGATAATTCACCCCTCCACTTT.

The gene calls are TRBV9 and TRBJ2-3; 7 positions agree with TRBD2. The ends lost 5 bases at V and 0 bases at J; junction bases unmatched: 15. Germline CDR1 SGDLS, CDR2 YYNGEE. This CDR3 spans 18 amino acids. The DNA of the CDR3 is TGTGCCAGCAGTGAAGCGCCGATACTAGCGCATAGCACAGATACGCAGTATTTT. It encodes CASSEAPILAHSTDTQYF.

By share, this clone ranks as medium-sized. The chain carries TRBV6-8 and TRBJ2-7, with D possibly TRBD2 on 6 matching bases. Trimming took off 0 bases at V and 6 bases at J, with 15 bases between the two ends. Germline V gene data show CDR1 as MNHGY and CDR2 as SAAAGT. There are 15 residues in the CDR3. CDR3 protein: CASSYSEGVSGEQYF. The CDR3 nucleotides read TGTGCCAGCAGTTACTCGGAGGGAGTTAGTGGCGAGCAGTACTTC.

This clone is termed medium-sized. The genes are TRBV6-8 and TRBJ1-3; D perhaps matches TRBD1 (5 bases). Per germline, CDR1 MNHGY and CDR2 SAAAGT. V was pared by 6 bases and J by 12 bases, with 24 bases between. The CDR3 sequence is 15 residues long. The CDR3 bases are TGTGCCAGCAGGGAAACGCAGGGTCTGGGGATGGGCATATATTTT. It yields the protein CASRETQGLGMGIYF.

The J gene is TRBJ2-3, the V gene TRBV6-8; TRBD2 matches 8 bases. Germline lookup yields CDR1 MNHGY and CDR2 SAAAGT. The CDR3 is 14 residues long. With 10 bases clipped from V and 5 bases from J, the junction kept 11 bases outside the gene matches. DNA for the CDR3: TGTGCCATCGACACGGGGGGGGCGGGAGATACGCAGTATTTT. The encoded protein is CAIDTGGAGDTQYF.

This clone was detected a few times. CDR3 in DNA: TGTGCCAGCAGCTTGGCCGACAATCTTTCGAATGAGCAGTTCTTC. Its protein product is CASSLADNLSNEQFF. V and J are TRBV11-3 and TRBJ2-1; no clear D gene. The CDR3 totals 15 residues. Deletions cut 3 bases from V and 7 bases from J, with 16 bases between. CDR1 is SGHNT, CDR2 YENEEA, per germline.